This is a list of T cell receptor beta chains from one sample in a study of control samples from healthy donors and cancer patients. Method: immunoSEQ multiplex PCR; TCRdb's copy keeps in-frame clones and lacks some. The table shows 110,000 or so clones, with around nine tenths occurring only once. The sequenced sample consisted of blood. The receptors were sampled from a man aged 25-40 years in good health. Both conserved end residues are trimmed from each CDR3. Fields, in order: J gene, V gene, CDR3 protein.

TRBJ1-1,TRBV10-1,ASSPGQGGVGEAF
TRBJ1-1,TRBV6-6,ASSGTGDSTEAF
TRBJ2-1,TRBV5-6,ASNSGTGGTEQF
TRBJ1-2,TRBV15,ATSTANYGYT
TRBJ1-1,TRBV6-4,ASSDSLGVAF
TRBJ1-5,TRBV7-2,ASSSRQGGQPQH
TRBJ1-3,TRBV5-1,ASKPGASGNTIY
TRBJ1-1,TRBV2,ASSVEGPQGTEAF
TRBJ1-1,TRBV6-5,ASKADRMNTEAF
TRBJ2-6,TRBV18,ASSQGAGGANVLT
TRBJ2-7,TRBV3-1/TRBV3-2,ASTGGYEQY
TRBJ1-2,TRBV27,ASTGQGVGGYT
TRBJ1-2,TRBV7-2,ASSPRQSNYGYT
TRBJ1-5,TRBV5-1,ASSLAGGDNQPQH
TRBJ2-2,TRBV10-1,ASSEQGYGELF
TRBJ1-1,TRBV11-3,ASSPEGGEAEAF
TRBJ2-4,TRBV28,ASSLFGQIAKNIQY
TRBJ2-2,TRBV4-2,ASSQDGAGTVGTGELF
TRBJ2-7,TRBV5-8,ASSLPPSEQY
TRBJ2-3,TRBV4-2,ASSRERGVDTQY
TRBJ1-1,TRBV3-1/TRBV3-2,ASSLGSGGNTEAF
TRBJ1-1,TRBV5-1,ASSLQQAVGTEAF
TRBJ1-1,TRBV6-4,ASSDGKNRNTEAF
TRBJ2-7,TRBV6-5,ASSRTGTGGYEQY
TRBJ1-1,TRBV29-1,SLGTDTEAF
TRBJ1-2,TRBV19,ASSTLGQAAVMAGYT
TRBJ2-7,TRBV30,ALGPSSYEQY
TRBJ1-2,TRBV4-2,ASSPGQLRDYGYT
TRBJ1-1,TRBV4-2,ASSLEGNTEAF
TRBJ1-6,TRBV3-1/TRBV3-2,ASSQEGSPLH
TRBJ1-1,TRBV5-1,ASSYGPGGANTEAF
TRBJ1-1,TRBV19,ASSIMYGTEATF
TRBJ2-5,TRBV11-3,ASSLVTGWQETQY
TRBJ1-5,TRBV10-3,AISDPIEFGQPQH
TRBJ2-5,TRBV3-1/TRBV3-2,ASASGLAGYQETQY
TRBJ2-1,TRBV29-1,SVGPPSYNEQF